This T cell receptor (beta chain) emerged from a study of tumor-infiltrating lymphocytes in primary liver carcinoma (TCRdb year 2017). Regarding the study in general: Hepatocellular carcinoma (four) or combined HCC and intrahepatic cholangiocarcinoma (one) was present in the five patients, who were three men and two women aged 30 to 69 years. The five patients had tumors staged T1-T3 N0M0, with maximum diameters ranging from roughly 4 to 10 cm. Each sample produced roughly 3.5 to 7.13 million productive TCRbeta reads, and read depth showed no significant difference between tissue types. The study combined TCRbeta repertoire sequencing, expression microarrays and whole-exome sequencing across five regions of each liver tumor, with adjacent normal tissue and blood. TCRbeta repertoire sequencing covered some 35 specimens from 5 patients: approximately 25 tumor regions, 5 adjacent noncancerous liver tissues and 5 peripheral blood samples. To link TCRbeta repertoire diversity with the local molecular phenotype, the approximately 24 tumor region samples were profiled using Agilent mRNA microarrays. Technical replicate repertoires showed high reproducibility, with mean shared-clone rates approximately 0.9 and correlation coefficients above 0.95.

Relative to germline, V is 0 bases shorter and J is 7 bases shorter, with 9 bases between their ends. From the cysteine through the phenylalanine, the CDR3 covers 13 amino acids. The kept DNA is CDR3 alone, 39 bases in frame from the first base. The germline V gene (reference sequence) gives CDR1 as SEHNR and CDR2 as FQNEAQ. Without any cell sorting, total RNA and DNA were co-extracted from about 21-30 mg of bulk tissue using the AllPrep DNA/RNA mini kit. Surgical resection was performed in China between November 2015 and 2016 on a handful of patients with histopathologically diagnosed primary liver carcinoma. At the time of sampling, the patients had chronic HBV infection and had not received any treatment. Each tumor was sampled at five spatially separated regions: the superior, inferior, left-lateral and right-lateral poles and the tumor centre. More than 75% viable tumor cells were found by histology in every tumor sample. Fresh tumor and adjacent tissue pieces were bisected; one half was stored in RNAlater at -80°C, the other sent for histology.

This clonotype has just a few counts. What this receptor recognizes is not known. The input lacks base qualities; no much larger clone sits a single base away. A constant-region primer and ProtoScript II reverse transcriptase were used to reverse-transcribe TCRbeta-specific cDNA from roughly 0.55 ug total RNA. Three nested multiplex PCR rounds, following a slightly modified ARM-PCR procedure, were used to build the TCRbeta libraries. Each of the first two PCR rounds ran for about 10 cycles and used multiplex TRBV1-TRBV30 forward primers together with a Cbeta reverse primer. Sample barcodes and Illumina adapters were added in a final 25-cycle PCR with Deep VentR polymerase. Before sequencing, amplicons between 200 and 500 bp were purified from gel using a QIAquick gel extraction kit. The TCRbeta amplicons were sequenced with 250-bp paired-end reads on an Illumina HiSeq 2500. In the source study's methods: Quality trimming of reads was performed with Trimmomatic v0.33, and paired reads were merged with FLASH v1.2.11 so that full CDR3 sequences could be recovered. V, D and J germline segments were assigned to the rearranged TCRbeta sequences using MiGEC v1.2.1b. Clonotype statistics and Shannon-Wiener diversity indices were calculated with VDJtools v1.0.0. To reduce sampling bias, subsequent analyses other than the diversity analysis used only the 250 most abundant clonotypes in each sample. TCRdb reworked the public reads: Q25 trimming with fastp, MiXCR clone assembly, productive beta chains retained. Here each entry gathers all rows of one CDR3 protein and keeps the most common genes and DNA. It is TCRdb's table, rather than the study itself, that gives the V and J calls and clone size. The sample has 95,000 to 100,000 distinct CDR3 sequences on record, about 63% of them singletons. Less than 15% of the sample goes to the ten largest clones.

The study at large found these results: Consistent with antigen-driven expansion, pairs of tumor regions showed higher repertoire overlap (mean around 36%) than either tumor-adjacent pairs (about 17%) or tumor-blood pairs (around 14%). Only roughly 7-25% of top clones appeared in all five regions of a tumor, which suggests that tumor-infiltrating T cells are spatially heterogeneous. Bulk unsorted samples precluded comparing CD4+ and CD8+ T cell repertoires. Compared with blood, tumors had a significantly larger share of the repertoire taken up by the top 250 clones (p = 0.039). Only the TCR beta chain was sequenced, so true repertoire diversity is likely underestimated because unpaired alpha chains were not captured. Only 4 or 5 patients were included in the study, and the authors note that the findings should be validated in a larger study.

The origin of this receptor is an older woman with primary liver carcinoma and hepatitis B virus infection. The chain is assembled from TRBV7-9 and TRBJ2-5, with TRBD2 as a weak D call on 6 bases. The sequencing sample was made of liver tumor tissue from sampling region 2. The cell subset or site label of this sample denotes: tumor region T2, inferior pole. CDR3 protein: CASSLAAGGTQYF. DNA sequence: TGTGCCAGCAGCTTAGCTGCCGGGGGGACCCAGTACTTC.